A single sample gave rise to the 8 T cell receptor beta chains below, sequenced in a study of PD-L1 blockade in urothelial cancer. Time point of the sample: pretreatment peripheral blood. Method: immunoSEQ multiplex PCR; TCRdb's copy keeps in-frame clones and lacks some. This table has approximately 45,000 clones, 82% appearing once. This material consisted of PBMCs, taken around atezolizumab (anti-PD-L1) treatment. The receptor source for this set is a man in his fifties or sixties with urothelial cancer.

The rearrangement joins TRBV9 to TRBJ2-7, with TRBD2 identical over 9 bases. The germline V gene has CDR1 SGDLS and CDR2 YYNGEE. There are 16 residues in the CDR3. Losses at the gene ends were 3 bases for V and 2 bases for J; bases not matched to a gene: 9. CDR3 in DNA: TGTGCCAGCAGCGAGGATGGACTAGCGCCGACCTACGAGCAGTACTTC. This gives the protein CASSEDGLAPTYEQYF.

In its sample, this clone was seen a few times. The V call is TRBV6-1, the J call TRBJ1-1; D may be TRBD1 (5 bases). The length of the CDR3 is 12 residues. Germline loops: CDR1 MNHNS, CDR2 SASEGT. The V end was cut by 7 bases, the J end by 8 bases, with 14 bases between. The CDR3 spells CASKFEAGEAFF. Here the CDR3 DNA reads TGTGCCAGCAAGTTCGAGGCAGGGGAAGCTTTCTTT.

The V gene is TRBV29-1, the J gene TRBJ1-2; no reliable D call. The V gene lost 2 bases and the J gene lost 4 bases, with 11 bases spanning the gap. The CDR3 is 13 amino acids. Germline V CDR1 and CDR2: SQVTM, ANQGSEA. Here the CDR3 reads CSVETGSGYGYTF. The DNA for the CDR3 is TGCAGCGTTGAAACGGGATCGGGCTATGGCTACACCTTC.

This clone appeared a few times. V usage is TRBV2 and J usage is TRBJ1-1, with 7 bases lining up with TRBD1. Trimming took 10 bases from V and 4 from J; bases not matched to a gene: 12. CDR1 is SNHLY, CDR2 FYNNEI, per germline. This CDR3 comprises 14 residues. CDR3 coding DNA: TGTGCCACCAAGCGACAGGGATCGAGCACTGAAGCTTTCTTT. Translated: CATKRQGSSTEAFF.

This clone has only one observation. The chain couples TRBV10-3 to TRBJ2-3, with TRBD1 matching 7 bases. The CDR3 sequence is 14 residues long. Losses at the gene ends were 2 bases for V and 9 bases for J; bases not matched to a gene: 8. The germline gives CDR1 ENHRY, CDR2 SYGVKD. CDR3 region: CAISEGTDSRTQYF. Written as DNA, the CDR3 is TGTGCCATCAGTGAGGGGACAGACTCTAGGACGCAGTATTTT.

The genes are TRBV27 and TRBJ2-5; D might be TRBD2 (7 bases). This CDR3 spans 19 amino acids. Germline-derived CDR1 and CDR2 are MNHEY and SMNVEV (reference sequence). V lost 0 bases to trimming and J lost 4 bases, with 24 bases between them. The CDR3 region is CASSLSAPRHGGDIETQYF. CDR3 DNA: TGTGCCAGCAGTTTATCGGCCCCCCGACATGGGGGGGACATAGAGACCCAGTACTTC.

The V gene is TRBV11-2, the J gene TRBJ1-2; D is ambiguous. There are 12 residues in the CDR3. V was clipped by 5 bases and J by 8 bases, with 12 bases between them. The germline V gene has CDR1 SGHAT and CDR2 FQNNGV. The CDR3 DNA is TGTGCCAGCAGCGCAGAAGTGTCCGGCTACACCTTC. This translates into CASSAEVSGYTF. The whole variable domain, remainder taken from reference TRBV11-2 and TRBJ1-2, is EAGVAQSPRYKIIEKRQSVAFWCNPISGHATLYWYQQILGQGPKLLIQFQNNGVVDDSQLPKDRFSAERLKGVDSTLKIQPAKLEDSAVYLCASSAEVSGYTFGSGTRLTVV.

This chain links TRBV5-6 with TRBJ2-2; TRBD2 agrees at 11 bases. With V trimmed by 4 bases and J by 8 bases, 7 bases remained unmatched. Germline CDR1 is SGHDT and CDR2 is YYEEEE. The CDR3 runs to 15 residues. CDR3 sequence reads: CASSPSGRRAGELFF. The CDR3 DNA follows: TGTGCCAGCAGCCCTAGCGGGAGGAGGGCTGGGGAGCTGTTTTTT.